These 3 T cell receptor beta chains were all obtained from the same sample, sequenced in a study of CD8 T cells in ankylosing spondylitis. TCRdb reprocessed the 5' RACE reads via MiXCR and lists one record per CDR3 protein. The sample carries 37,000 or so distinct CDR3 sequences, 15% to 20% recorded once. Sequencing was carried out using blood. The receptor source for this set is a male donor with ankylosing spondylitis or in good health (not recorded which).

The chain combines TRBV29-1 with TRBJ2-2, with TRBD1 identical over 11 bases. The CDR3 has 14 residues. V dropped 4 bases and J dropped 4; count of bases not matched to a gene: 2. Germline V lookup: CDR1 SQVTM, CDR2 ANQGSEA. CDR3 DNA: TGCAGCGTTGCCGGGACAGGGGGCACCGGGGAGCTGTTTTTT. Amino acid sequence: CSVAGTGGTGELFF.

The chain uses TRBV28 and TRBJ2-7; D not certain. Trimming shortened V by 5 bases and J by 4 bases, and 15 bases separated the two germline ends. CDR3 length equals 14 residues. The V gene's germline CDR1 is MDHEN and CDR2 SYDVKM. The CDR3 nucleotides read TGTGCCAGCAGTCCCTACCTAATGAAGTACGAGCAGTACGTC. Its protein is CASSPYLMKYEQYV.

CDR3 sequence reads: CASSLGAKNTGELFF. The CDR3 nucleotides are TGTGCCAGCAGCTTAGGTGCCAAGAACACCGGGGAGCTGTTTTTT. The rearrangement links TRBV7-2 to TRBJ2-2; D ambiguous. CDR3 length equals 15 residues. The germline V and J ends were trimmed by 1 base and 1 base, with 7 bases remaining between them. In germline, CDR1 is SGHTA, CDR2 FQGNSA.